A single sample is the source of the 16 T cell receptor beta chains below, sequenced in a study of a mutant IDH1 vaccine in newly diagnosed glioma (dated by TCRdb to about 2021). Library construction relied on the immunoSEQ multiplex PCR assay. The immuneACCESS repertoire file appears here via TCRdb, limited to in-frame rearrangements. These files lack a portion of the clones; in checked studies, under half of the deficit traces to unresolved V genes, and the cause of the others is not known. This sample holds approximately 60,000 clones; roughly 85% were observed only once. The ten largest account for roughly 4% of the sample. What the time point label conveys for this sample: week 23, last vaccination. Each vaccine dose, consisting of 300 ug of a 20-mer mutant IDH1 peptide in Montanide, was administered subcutaneously with topical imiquimod. These receptors have no known antigen. The source was PBMCs, collected from a glioma patient whose treatment included an IDH1 peptide vaccine. The receptors were gathered from a man aged 30 to 45 with glioma.

The CDR3 region has the DNA TGTGCCAGCAGTTACTCGAGGGATAGCAATCAGCCCCAGCATTTT. This sequence encodes CASSYSRDSNQPQHF. The rearrangement uses TRBV6-5 and TRBJ1-5; no clear D gene. Germline values: CDR1 MNHEY, CDR2 SVGAGI. V was clipped by 0 bases and J by 0 bases, with 6 bases between them. CDR3 length: 15 residues.

The J gene is TRBJ2-3, the V gene TRBV6-5; 8 positions agree with TRBD2. The trim removed 3 bases at V and 5 bases at J, leaving 4 bases unmatched. The CDR3 contains 14 residues. Germline values: CDR1 MNHEY, CDR2 SVGAGI. The CDR3 spells CASSYMAGGDTQYF. CDR3 sequence (DNA): TGTGCCAGCAGTTATATGGCGGGGGGAGATACGCAGTATTTT.

The chain uses TRBV18 and TRBJ1-5; D may be TRBD1 (6 bases). The CDR3 totals 14 residues. Germline loops: CDR1 KGHSH, CDR2 LQKENI. V gave up 3 bases and J gave up 3 bases, with 9 bases separating them. In DNA, the CDR3 is TGTGCCAGCTCACCGACAGGAGTCAATCAGCCCCAGCATTTT. Encoded protein: CASSPTGVNQPQHF. The full variable domain, rest sourced from reference TRBV18 and TRBJ1-5, is NAGVMQNPRHLVRRRGQEARLRCSPMKGHSHVYWYRQLPEEGLKFMVYLQKENIIDESGMPKERFSAEFPKEGPSILRIQQVVRGDSAAYFCASSPTGVNQPQHFGDGTRLSIL.

This clone was recorded once. The rearrangement links TRBV19 to TRBJ2-3; 10 positions agree with TRBD2. In germline, CDR1 is LNHDA, CDR2 SQIVND (reference sequence). V trimming: 5 bases; J trimming: 9 bases; junction bases outside the gene matches: 14. This CDR3 spans 16 amino acids. The CDR3 protein is CASSATSGWVGGTQYF. The CDR3 nucleotides read TGTGCCAGTAGTGCGACTAGCGGGTGGGTAGGCGGCACGCAGTATTTT. Full variable domain (rest looked up from reference TRBV19 and TRBJ2-3): DGGITQSPKYLFRKEGQNVTLSCEQNLNHDAMYWYRQDPGQGLRLIYYSQIVNDFQKGDIAEGYSVSREKKESFPLTVTSAQKNPTAFYLCASSATSGWVGGTQYFGPGTRLTVL.

The J gene is TRBJ1-2, the V gene TRBV5-4; maybe TRBD1 (5 bases). This CDR3 is built from 15 residues. Trimming removed 0 bases from V and 2 bases from J, with 11 bases in between. Germline CDR1 SGHNT, CDR2 YYREEE (reference sequence). This chain's CDR3 is CASSLAMGTNYGYTF. The CDR3 DNA follows: TGTGCCAGCAGCTTGGCTATGGGGACCAACTATGGCTACACCTTC.

The rearrangement uses TRBV11-3 and TRBJ2-7; D may be TRBD1 (5 bases). Germline assignment: CDR1 SGHNT and CDR2 YENEEA. This CDR3 comprises 15 residues. The V end was cut by 0 bases, the J end by 1 base, with 10 bases between. As DNA, the CDR3 is TGTGCCAGCAGCTTAGATCAGGACAAGTCCTACGAGCAGTACTTC. Translating it yields CASSLDQDKSYEQYF. Combining the CDR3 with reference TRBV11-3 and TRBJ2-7 gives the whole variable domain EAGVVQSPRYKIIEKKQPVAFWCNPISGHNTLYWYLQNLGQGPELLIRYENEEAVDDSQLPKDRFSAERLKGVDSTLKIQPAELGDSAVYLCASSLDQDKSYEQYFGPGTRLTVT.

This clone appeared once. J is TRBJ1-5 and V is TRBV19; D unresolved. The CDR3 has 15 residues. Germline V gene lookup returns CDR1 LNHDA and CDR2 SQIVND (reference sequence). Trimming left V 3 bases short and J 0 bases short, with 9 bases between. The CDR3 sequence: CASSIQQISNQPQHF. CDR3 in DNA: TGTGCCAGTAGTATTCAACAGATTAGCAATCAGCCCCAGCATTTT.

The gene calls are TRBV1 and TRBJ2-3; TRBD1 is the table's D call, not checked against the DNA. TRBV1 is assigned pseudogene status. The CDR3 has 15 residues. The CDR3 nucleotides are TGCACCAGCAGCCAAGGGACAGGGGGGGGAGATACGCAGTATTTT. It yields the protein CTSSQGTGGGDTQYF.

The chain has TRBV11-2 and TRBJ1-3; D is unclear. Germline-derived CDR1 and CDR2 are SGHAT and FQNNGV. V was pared by 1 base and J by 4 bases, with 5 bases between. The CDR3 totals 13 residues. The CDR3 sequence: CASSLGRGNTIYF. The CDR3 DNA follows: TGTGCCAGCAGCTTAGGTCGGGGAAACACCATATATTTT. Based on the CDR3 plus reference TRBV11-2 and TRBJ1-3, the full variable domain is EAGVAQSPRYKIIEKRQSVAFWCNPISGHATLYWYQQILGQGPKLLIQFQNNGVVDDSQLPKDRFSAERLKGVDSTLKIQPAKLEDSAVYLCASSLGRGNTIYFGEGSWLTVV.

The V gene is TRBV28, the J gene TRBJ2-3; no definite D call. Germline CDR1 and CDR2: MDHEN and SYDVKM. The CDR3 covers 11 residues. V lost 7 bases, J lost 9 bases, and 11 bases lay in between. CDR3 in amino acids: CASIRVGTQYF. CDR3 in DNA: TGTGCCAGCATTAGGGTTGGGACGCAGTATTTT.

J is TRBJ2-1 and V is TRBV10-1; D possibly corresponds to TRBD2 (7 bases). Germline V lookup: CDR1 WNHNN, CDR2 SYGVQD (reference sequence). This CDR3 is built from 17 residues. Trimming shortened V by 4 bases and J by 1 base, and 17 bases separated the two germline ends. CDR3 region: CASSALGGPRSYNEQFF. CDR3 nucleotide sequence: TGCGCCAGCAGTGCACTGGGGGGGCCGAGATCCTACAATGAGCAGTTCTTC.

The chain is built from TRBV27 and TRBJ2-3; TRBD2 matches at 11 bases. The CDR3 extends over 16 amino acids. Unmatched junction bases numbered 3, after V lost 3 bases and J lost 1 base. Germline assignment: CDR1 MNHEY and CDR2 SMNVEV (reference sequence). CDR3 loop: CASSLVAGGRTDTQYF. As DNA, the CDR3 is TGTGCCAGCAGTTTGGTAGCGGGGGGGCGCACAGATACGCAGTATTTT.

The genes are TRBV7-9 and TRBJ1-1, with a weak D call TRBD1 (5 bases). Trimming pared 0 bases from V and 5 bases from J, leaving 7 bases between. CDR3 length: 13 amino acids. Germline-derived CDR1 and CDR2 are SEHNR and FQNEAQ (reference sequence). The chain's CDR3 is CASSLAQVTEAFF. CDR3 coding DNA: TGTGCCAGCAGCTTAGCACAGGTTACTGAAGCTTTCTTT. The whole variable domain, remainder taken from reference TRBV7-9 and TRBJ1-1, is DTGVSQNPRHKITKRGQNVTFRCDPISEHNRLYWYRQTLGQGPEFLTYFQNEAQLEKSRLLSDRFSAERPKGSFSTLEIQRTEQGDSAMYLCASSLAQVTEAFFGQGTRLTVV.

V and J are TRBV30 and TRBJ1-2, with D perhaps matching TRBD1 (6 bases). V dropped 5 bases and J dropped 4 bases, with 14 bases sitting between them. The CDR3 contains 13 residues. The germline gives CDR1 GTSNPN, CDR2 SVGIG (reference sequence). In DNA, the CDR3 is TGTGCCTGGGGGAGGGGGGACCTCTATGGCTACACCTTC. Translating it yields CAWGRGDLYGYTF.

The chain recombines TRBV6-4 with TRBJ2-3; 12 bases line up with TRBD2. This CDR3 comprises 15 residues. From germline, CDR1 is MRHNA and CDR2 SNTAGT. J lost 3 bases, V lost 5 bases, and 3 bases had no gene match. The CDR3 bases are TGTGCCAGCAGTCCTAGCGGGGGGGCGACAGATACGCAGTATTTT. Protein: CASSPSGGATDTQYF.

This rearrangement joins TRBV4-1 to TRBJ2-2, with D perhaps TRBD1 (6 bases). Germline CDR1 MGHRA, CDR2 YSYEKL. Trimming cost V 2 bases and J 2 bases, with 24 bases left between them. The CDR3 runs to 20 residues. This chain's CDR3 is CASSQPTVQGLQPNTGELFF. The CDR3, as DNA: TGCGCCAGCAGCCAACCGACGGTACAGGGTCTTCAACCTAACACCGGGGAGCTGTTTTTT.